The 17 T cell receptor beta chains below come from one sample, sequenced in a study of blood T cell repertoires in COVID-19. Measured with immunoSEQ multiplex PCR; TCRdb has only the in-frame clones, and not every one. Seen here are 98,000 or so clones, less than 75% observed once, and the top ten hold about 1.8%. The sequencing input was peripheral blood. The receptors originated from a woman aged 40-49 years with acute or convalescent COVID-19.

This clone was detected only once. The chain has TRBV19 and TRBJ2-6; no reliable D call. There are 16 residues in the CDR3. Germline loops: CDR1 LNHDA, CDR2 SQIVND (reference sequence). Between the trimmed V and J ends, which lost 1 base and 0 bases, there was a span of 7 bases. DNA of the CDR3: TGTGCCAGTAGTATAGGGCCGAACTCTGGGGCCAACGTCCTGACTTTC. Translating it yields CASSIGPNSGANVLTF.

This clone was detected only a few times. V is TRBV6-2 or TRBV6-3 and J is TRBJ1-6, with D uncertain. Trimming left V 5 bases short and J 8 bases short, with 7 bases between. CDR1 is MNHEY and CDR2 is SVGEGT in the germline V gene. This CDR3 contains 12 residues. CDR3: CASSPLDSPLHF. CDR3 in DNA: TGTGCCAGCAGTCCCCTAGATTCACCCCTCCACTTT.

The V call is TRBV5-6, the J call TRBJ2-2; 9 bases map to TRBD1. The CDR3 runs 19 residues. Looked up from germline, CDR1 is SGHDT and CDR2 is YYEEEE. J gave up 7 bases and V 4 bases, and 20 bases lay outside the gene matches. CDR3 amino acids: CASSIRDRDLQTWGGELFF. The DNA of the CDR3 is TGTGCCAGCAGCATACGGGACAGGGACCTACAGACTTGGGGCGGGGAGCTGTTTTTT.

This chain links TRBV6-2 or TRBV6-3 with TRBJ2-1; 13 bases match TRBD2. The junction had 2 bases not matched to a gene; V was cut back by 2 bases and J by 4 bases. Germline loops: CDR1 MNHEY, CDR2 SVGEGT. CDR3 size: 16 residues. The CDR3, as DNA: TGTGCCAGCAGTTACCCGGGACTAGCGGGGTACAATGAGCAGTTCTTC. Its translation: CASSYPGLAGYNEQFF.

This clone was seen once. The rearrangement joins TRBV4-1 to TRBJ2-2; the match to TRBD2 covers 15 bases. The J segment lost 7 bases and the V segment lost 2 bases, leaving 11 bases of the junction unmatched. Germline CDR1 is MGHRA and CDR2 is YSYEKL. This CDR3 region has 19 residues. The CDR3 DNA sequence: TGCGCCAGCAGCCAATTGGGACTAGCGGGGGGTACCAGGGGCGGGGAGCTGTTTTTT. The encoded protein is CASSQLGLAGGTRGGELFF.

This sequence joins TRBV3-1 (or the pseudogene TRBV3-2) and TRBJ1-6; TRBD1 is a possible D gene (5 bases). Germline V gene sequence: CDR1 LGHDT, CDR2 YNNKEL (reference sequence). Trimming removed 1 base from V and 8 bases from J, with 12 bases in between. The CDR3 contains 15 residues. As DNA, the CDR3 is TGTGCCAGCAGCCAAGTTGACAGCGCCCATTCACCCCTCCACTTT. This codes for CASSQVDSAHSPLHF.

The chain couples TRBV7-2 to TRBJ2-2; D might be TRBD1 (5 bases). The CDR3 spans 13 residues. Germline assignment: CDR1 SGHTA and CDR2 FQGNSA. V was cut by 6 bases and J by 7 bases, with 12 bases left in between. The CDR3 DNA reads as TGTGCCAGCAGGCGTGACAGTTTCGGGGAGCTGTTTTTT. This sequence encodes CASRRDSFGELFF.

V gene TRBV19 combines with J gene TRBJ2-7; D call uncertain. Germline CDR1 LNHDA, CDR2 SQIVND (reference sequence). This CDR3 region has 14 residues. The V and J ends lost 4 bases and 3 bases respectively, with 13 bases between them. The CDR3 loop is CASSTVHGFYEQYF. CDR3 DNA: TGTGCCAGTAGTACGGTCCACGGGTTCTACGAGCAGTACTTC.

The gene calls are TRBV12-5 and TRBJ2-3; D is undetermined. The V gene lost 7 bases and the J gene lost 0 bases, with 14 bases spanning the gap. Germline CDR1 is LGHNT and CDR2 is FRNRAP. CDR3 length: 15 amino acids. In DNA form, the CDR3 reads TGTGCTAGTGCCCTTGAAGCCTTTAGCACAGATACGCAGTATTTT. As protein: CASALEAFSTDTQYF.

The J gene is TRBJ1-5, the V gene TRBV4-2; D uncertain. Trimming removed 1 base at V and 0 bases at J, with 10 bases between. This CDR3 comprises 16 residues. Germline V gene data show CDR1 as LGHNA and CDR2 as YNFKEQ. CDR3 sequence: CASSQGGGNSNQPQHF. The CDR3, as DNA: TGTGCCAGCAGCCAAGGTGGAGGTAATAGCAATCAGCCCCAGCATTTT.

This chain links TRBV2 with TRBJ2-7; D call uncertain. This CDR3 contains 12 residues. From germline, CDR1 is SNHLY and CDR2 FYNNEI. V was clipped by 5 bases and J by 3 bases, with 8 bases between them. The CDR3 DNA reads TGTGCCAGCAGTCCCTTGTACTACGAGCAGTACTTC. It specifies CASSPLYYEQYF.

The CDR3: CASTLAAKNIQYF. The DNA of the CDR3 is TGTGCCAGTACCCTAGCGGCCAAAAACATTCAGTACTTC. The chain recombines TRBV19 with TRBJ2-4; D is possibly TRBD2 (6 bases). V was trimmed by 7 bases and J by 1 base, leaving 8 bases between them. This CDR3 has 13 amino acids. Germline CDR1 is LNHDA and CDR2 is SQIVND (reference sequence).

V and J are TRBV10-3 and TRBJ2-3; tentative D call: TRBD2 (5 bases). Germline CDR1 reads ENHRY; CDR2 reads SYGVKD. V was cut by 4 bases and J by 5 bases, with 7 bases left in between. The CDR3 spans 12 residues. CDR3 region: CAISASLDTQYF. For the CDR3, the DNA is TGTGCCATCAGTGCTAGCCTAGATACGCAGTATTTT.

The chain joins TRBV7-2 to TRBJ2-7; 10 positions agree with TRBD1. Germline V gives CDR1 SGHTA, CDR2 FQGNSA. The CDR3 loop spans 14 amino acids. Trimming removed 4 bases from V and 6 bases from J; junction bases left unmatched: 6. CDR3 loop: CASSYRQGAVEQYF. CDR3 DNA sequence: TGTGCCAGCAGCTACAGACAGGGGGCCGTCGAGCAGTACTTC.

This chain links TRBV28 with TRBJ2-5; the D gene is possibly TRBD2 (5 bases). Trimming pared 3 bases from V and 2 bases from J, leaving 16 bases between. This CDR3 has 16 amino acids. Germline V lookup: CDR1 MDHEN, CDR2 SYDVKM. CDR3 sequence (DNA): TGTGCCAGCAGTTTGTCGGCAGGACTCATTCAAGAGACCCAGTACTTC. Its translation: CASSLSAGLIQETQYF.

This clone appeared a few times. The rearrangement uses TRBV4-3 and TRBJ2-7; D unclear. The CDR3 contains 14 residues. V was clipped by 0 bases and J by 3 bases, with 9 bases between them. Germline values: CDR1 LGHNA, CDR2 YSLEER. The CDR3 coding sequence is TGCGCCAGCAGCCAAGACAAAGCGAACTACGAGCAGTACTTC. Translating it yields CASSQDKANYEQYF.

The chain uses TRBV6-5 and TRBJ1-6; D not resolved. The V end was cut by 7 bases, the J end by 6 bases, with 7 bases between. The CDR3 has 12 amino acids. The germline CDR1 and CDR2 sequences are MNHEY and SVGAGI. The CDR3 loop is CASKEGNSPLHF. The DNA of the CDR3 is TGTGCCAGCAAGGAGGGTAATTCACCCCTCCACTTT.